This TCR beta chain was identified in a study of graft-versus-host responses after intestinal transplantation. On the study more broadly: The transplants performed in recipients were multivisceral, liver-intestinal, or isolated intestinal.

In the case of this clone: Its target is unknown.

Clones were sequenced by immunoSEQ multiplex PCR, and TCRdb holds only the in-frame ones, with some missing. The sample has 77,000 or so clones, about nine tenths seen once. Study conclusions and caveats: In patients with graft-donor T cell macrochimerism, allograft graft-versus-host to host-versus-graft clonal ratios were high.

Trimming removed 2 bases from V and 5 bases from J, with 10 bases in between. CDR3 length: 12 amino acids. CDR1 and CDR2 (germline): SQVTM, ANQGSEA. The source material was PBMCs, sampled 98 days after intestinal transplantation. The chain joins TRBV29-1 to TRBJ2-7; possibly TRBD2 for D (5 bases). This TCR derives from a human patient who received an intestinal transplant, so some T cells may come from the graft donor. The CDR3 sequence is CSVERGPNEQYF. The CDR3 DNA follows: TGCAGCGTTGAAAGAGGGCCCAACGAGCAGTACTTC.